Listed below are T cell receptor beta chains from one sample, sequenced in a study of T cell repertoires in cytomegalovirus infection. Their target antigens are unknown. TCRdb passed the reads through MiXCR, listing each CDR3 protein once. The sample consists of under 500,000 distinct CDR3 sequences, about two fifths of them appearing once. Material: cultured PBMCs, obtained from culture after CMV antigen stimulation. Source of these receptors: a human donor in good health (CMV status not recorded). Some clones in this sample may be carry-over from other donors' samples. CDR3s include the opening cysteine and the closing phenylalanine or tryptophan. The D gene is left open where the match is weak. Not every row has a clone size; where given, it reads once, few, many or a size class.

CDR3 DNA | CDR3 protein | D gene | V gene | clone size | J gene | CDR3 length
TGTGCCAGCAGTTTAATGGCGGGGACAGAGACCCAGTACTTC | CASSLMAGTETQYF | . | TRBV12-3/TRBV12-4 | . | TRBJ2-5 | 14
TGTGCCAGCAGCCCGTTGACAGCGGGGGTCGGTAGGGAGACCCAGTACTTC | CASSPLTAGVGRETQYF | TRBD2 | TRBV5-4 | few | TRBJ2-5 | 17
TGTGCCAGCAGCCTAGTGGGTAGTTCCTATAATTCACCCCTCCACTTT | CASSLVGSSYNSPLHF | . | TRBV7-6 | . | TRBJ1-6 | 16
TGTGCCAGCAGCCCCAGTCGGGTGGCAGGGGATGAAAAACTGTTTTTT | CASSPSRVAGDEKLFF | . | TRBV7-2 | . | TRBJ1-4 | 16
TGTGCCAGCAGGGACGGGACCTTGGGAAACATTCAGTACTTC | CASRDGTLGNIQYF | . | TRBV12-3/TRBV12-4 | . | TRBJ2-4 | 14
TGTGCCAGCAGCTTATACGCCACTGAGCTCAATACGCAGTATTTT | CASSLYATELNTQYF | . | TRBV7-2 | few | TRBJ2-3 | 15
TGTGCCAGCAGCTTATGGAAGGATTATTCACCCCTCCACTTT | CASSLWKDYSPLHF | . | TRBV7-9 | . | TRBJ1-6 | 14
TGTGCCAGCAGTTTACAACTAGCGGGAGTGGAGACCCAGTACTTC | CASSLQLAGVETQYF | TRBD2 | TRBV12-3/TRBV12-4 | . | TRBJ2-5 | 15
TGTGCCAGCAGCGTAGTGGGGGCGCTCTCTGGAAACACCATATATTTT | CASSVVGALSGNTIYF | . | TRBV9 | . | TRBJ1-3 | 16
TGTGCCAGCAGTTTCTATCCAGGGGATCTGCTCGGCTACACCTTC | CASSFYPGDLLGYTF | . | TRBV28 | few | TRBJ1-2 | 15
TGTGCCAGCAGCCCGGGAGGAGGTCCTTATAGCAATCAGCCCCAGCATTTT | CASSPGGGPYSNQPQHF | . | TRBV7-9 | . | TRBJ1-5 | 17
TGTGCCAGCAGCTTAGCTCTAGCGGGGGCCCGACTCCCCAGGGATACGCAGTATTTT | CASSLALAGARLPRDTQYF | TRBD2 | TRBV7-2 | many | TRBJ2-3 | 19
TGCAGTGCTTGGACTAGCGACACCCAAGAGACCCAGTACTTC | CSAWTSDTQETQYF | TRBD2 | TRBV20-1 | . | TRBJ2-5 | 14
TGTGCCAGCAGTGGGGCGGGAGGGCCGGGAAACGAGCAGTACTTC | CASSGAGGPGNEQYF | TRBD2 | TRBV12-3/TRBV12-4 | . | TRBJ2-7 | 15
TGTGCCAGCAGTTTATGGACAGGTCAAGAGACCCAGTACTTC | CASSLWTGQETQYF | TRBD1 | TRBV12-3/TRBV12-4 | few | TRBJ2-5 | 14
TGTGCCAGCAGCTTAGCGGGAAATCGGGAGACCCAGTACTTC | CASSLAGNRETQYF | . | TRBV7-8 | . | TRBJ2-5 | 14
TGTGCCAGTGCGAAGGACGGGACAGATACGCAGTATTTT | CASAKDGTDTQYF | . | TRBV19 | once | TRBJ2-3 | 13
TGTGCCAGCAGCTTAGTTCCCCGGCGGAGCGGGGAGCTGTTTTTT | CASSLVPRRSGELFF | . | TRBV7-2 | few | TRBJ2-2 | 15
TGTGCCAGCAGTAACAGGGGTTCTTCCACAGATACGCAGTATTTT | CASSNRGSSTDTQYF | TRBD1 | TRBV6-2/TRBV6-3 | . | TRBJ2-3 | 15
TGTGCCAGCAGCTCTCGCAGGGGGCTTGACTATGGCTACACCTTC | CASSSRRGLDYGYTF | TRBD1 | TRBV7-2 | . | TRBJ1-2 | 15